The present T cell receptor (beta chain) was sequenced within a study of cytomegalovirus exposure and HLA in healthy donors (dated by TCRdb to about 2017). General notes on the study: An earlier analysis of some 600 of the donors reported 276 Gb of sequence data and roughly 120 million unique TCR beta sequences obtained from some 200 million T cells. About 300 gigabases of sequencing data and tens of millions of unique TCR sequences made up an early release that covered 640 HLA-typed donors. Of the 300 to 500 genotyped donors, more than 75% were placed in the genetic ancestry cluster associated with self-reported Caucasian donors. The aim of the study was to test whether cataloging public T cell receptors could identify signatures of past pathogen exposure. The study used immunosequencing to profile the T cell repertoires of around 600 subjects and linked those repertoires to cytomegalovirus serostatus. In addition to the first cohort of roughly 670 subjects, a separate validation cohort of over 90 different subjects was used. High-throughput TCR immunosequencing, statistical association of individual TCRs with disease status, and machine learning were combined to predict cytomegalovirus infection status. A later analysis re-examined previously published TCR beta repertoires from hundreds of donors and added high-resolution HLA genotyping to investigate patterns of TCR occurrence. Rather than drawing on any new phenotypic data, the later analysis identified candidate immune exposures from TCR beta sequences and the way those sequences occurred across donors. An earlier analysis of 587 of the donors applied high-throughput TCR beta sequencing to assess whether each TCR beta V gene segment acted as functional or pseudogenic. Alongside the repertoire data, information on donor age, sex, ethnicity and CMV serostatus was compiled. A later genetic analysis used genome-wide SNP genotypes for about 60% of the roughly 700 donors, treating that subset as a discovery cohort. Every discovery cohort repertoire had been produced on one sequencing platform. HLA typing covered class I and class II loci at four-digit resolution. Typing coverage differed by locus: A, B, C, DRB1 and DQB1 were typed in about 629-640 donors, DQA1 in roughly 500, DPA1 in around 580, and DPB1 in just under 490. Because of strong linkage in the cohort, five DR-DQ haplotypes were treated as single units for association and clustering. On average, roughly 240,000 unique TCR beta nucleotide sequences were sequenced per donor among about 400 genotyped donors of the cohort, with 15% to 20% of those sequences being non-productive.

Including the terminal cysteine and phenylalanine, the CDR3 comprises 13 residues. Just the 39-base CDR3 DNA is kept, in frame starting at base 1. Per the germline V gene, SGHTA is the CDR1 and FQGTGA is the CDR2. V is cut by 5 bases and J by 7 bases, and the space between the germline ends is 11 bases. Paper-wide results and their limitations: Strong co-occurrence of HLA alleles, especially DR and DQ, made assigning TCR associations to individual alleles difficult. It was suggested by the authors that the approach could potentially be generalized to other disease states and immunological phenotypes. A later analysis found that TCR association rates varied across HLA loci, with DRB1 alleles showing the most associated TCRs and HLA-C alleles the fewest. Because counts were too low, 15 or so rarely observed V segments, including chromosome 9 orphons, were excluded from the earlier analysis of 587 of the donors. A later genetic analysis associated a missense DCLRE1C variant with V-gene and J-gene trimming of TCR beta chains, and an independent cohort replicated the association. Immune exposure information for the cohort was limited to CMV serostatus. Correlated functional status among segregating V segments might be attributable to linkage disequilibrium, but an unknown experimental factor could not be ruled out. While some public TCRs were present in many individuals, most TCR sequences turned up only very rarely across donors. An earlier analysis of 587 of the donors showed that most TCR beta V segments appeared in productive rearrangements either about 87% or about 30% of the time, which broadly matched IMGT annotations. Most CMV-associated TCR beta chains appeared to be HLA-restricted in a later analysis, and the HLA associations seemed to be driven largely by CMV exposure. According to a later analysis, parvovirus B19, influenza, CMV and Epstein-Barr virus appeared linked to several top co-occurrence clusters. In a later genetic analysis, fewer N-insertions in productive TCRs were reported among donors in an Asian-associated ancestry cluster than the roughly 670-donor mean. A further reported finding was that TCR beta sequences accurately predicted the HLA-A and HLA-B alleles for most subjects in the first cohort. The classifier was reported to diagnose cytomegalovirus status with high specificity and sensitivity in both the original cohort and the validation cohort. In vitro tests confirmed that a few of the cytomegalovirus-associated TCR beta chains recognize cytomegalovirus antigens. The cohort was sequenced for TCR beta chains only, and without alpha or paired-chain data the features that could be detected were limited. At a false discovery rate of 0.05, a later analysis linked around 15,000 TCR beta sequences to specific HLA alleles. In the study, around 160 TCR beta chains were listed as associated with cytomegalovirus. A later analysis found that HLA-associated TCR beta chains were more clonally expanded and had lower generation probabilities than equally common non-associated chains. A cluster of highly shared sequence variants was judged likely to be a technical artifact of the sequencing pipeline. Sequencing depth was assumed to be roughly uniform across donors in the presence/absence analyses, though that assumption may not hold. Because some donors lacked HLA typing at each locus, the association tests relied only on the typed subset. Some IMGT-functional V segments, including TRBV6-2 and TRBV6-3, could not be distinguished by the 87-base-pair reads and were therefore excluded.

Comments on this clone: Its antigen is still unknown. The sample holds no much larger clone one base away, and base qualities are not on file.

The protocol used for the library was the immunoSEQ multiplex PCR assay. The multiplex PCR relied on a mix of 60 forward primers for TCR Vbeta segments and 13 reverse primers for TCR Jbeta segments. The CDR3 region of rearranged TCR beta genes was amplified from genomic DNA with a multiplex PCR assay. The Illumina HiSeq System was used to sequence the amplified TCR beta libraries as 87-base-pair reads. From the authors' description of their analysis: A later analysis tallied about 77 million unique TCR beta chains across the 666 repertoires, and about 10 million of those chains were shared by two or more donors. A nearest-neighbor algorithm error-corrected the raw reads and collapsed the reads into unique sequences, merging closely related sequences to remove PCR and sequencing errors. Alignment of CDR3 sequences to IMGT reference sequences was used to assign V, D and J gene segments. For a sequence to be retained, a match of at least six nucleotides was required to both a V gene segment and a J gene segment. A rearrangement was called productive if the CDR3 had no stop codons and remained in frame with V and J, and every other rearrangement was called non-productive. Following IMGT convention, CDR3 was defined as the stretch from the second conserved V-encoded cysteine to the conserved J-encoded phenylalanine. In an earlier analysis of approximately 500 of the donors, sequences lacking an unambiguous match to a single V gene segment were excluded. In an earlier analysis of several hundred of the donors, V segments were called functional above 56.7% productive rearrangements and were called segregating when the between-donor standard deviation exceeded 5%. A statistical classification framework was built to diagnose cytomegalovirus status from the catalog of TCR beta chain sequences. In a later analysis, V and J genes were assigned by comparing TCR nucleotide sequences against IMGT/GENE-DB human TR gene sequences. The TCRdist pipeline was used in a later analysis to assign CDR3 sequences and most-parsimonious VDJ recombination scenarios. In a later analysis, each TCR beta chain was defined by its CDR3 amino acid sequence together with its V-gene family, and reads lacking a unique V-gene family were excluded. As a way to deal with suspected cross-contamination and a sequencing artifact, a later analysis dropped 450 to 600 nucleotide sequences that were highly shared and had low generation probability. For each public chain, a later analysis derived a clonal expansion index from normalized ranks of inferred template counts within each repertoire. A later analysis computed generation probabilities with a VDJ recombination model fitted to out-of-frame rearrangements, and checked the results against IGoR. In a later analysis, hypergeometric tests were used to score TCR-TCR, TCR-HLA and TCR-CMV co-occurrence, with a repertoire-size bias correction applied to TCR pairs. In a later analysis, false discovery rates were estimated by permuting HLA or CMV assignments 20 times. In a later analysis, co-occurring TCRs were grouped with DBSCAN, and TCRdist sequence similarity was added when clustering was performed within HLA-allele-positive subsets. Repertoires with fewer than 30,000 or more than 120,000 public chains, plus five repertoires with anomalous nucleotide sharing, were excluded from co-occurrence clustering. TCRdb carries this immuneACCESS record with in-frame sequences only. Its versions omit some clonotypes, under half of them owing to an unresolved V gene in the studies checked, with the rest unexplained. That table supplies the V and J calls and clone size; D and trimming were determined from the DNA. Across this sample there are tens of thousands of clones, with over 70% seen only once. About 2.5% of the sample rests with the top ten.

The cohort comprised fewer than 750 healthy bone marrow donors. At the time of sampling, all cohort members were nominally healthy, though unrecorded immune exposures were likely present. The donor tested CMV seronegative, placing the donor among the approximately 400 seronegative members of the cohort. A peripheral blood sample was provided by each donor, and peripheral blood mononuclear cells were used for TCR beta sequencing. The Qiagen DNeasy Blood Extraction Kit was used to extract genomic DNA from the blood cell samples. The V gene is TRBV7-3 and the J gene is TRBJ2-2; the D gene is unclear. This clonotype was obtained from a man aged 45-65 years in good health and CMV-seronegative. The specimen sequenced was PBMCs. The CDR3 reads as follows: CASSPSSVGELFF. DNA sequence: TGTGCCAGCAGCCCATCGTCGGTCGGGGAGCTGTTTTTT. Supplemented by the reference TRBV7-3 and TRBJ2-2 proteins around the CDR3, the complete variable domain is GAGVSQTPSNKVTEKGKYVELRCDPISGHTALYWYRQSLGQGPEFLIYFQGTGAADDSGLPNDRFFAVRPEGSVSTLKIQRTERGDSAVYLCASSPSSVGELFFGEGSRLTVL.